The sequence of this T cell receptor beta chain was determined in a study of neurological immune-mediated disorders. General study findings and limits: None of the CDR3 amino acid sequences of expanded clones were shared across subjects, and this suggested private repertoires in all groups. The level of TCR clonal expansion was highest in patients with HTLV-1-associated myelopathy and lowest in multiple sclerosis, where it fell below the level seen in healthy controls.

The germline gives CDR1 DFQATT, CDR2 SNEGSKA (reference sequence). Trimming left V 6 bases short and J 0 bases short, with 22 bases between. CDR3 size: 17 residues. Synthesis of cDNA was performed by 5'RACE using 10-nucleotide random UMIs. TCRdb analysed the 5' RACE reads with MiXCR anew, one entry per CDR3 protein. The repertoire consists of roughly 50,000 distinct CDR3 sequences, with about an eighth occurring once and the leading ten covering approximately 9%. Sample time point: longitudinal time-point 3. Unsorted libraries were prepared from 2 million PBMCs that had been stored at -80 C. Points on this clonotype: What it recognizes is unknown.

Sequenced material: PBMCs. The rearrangement uses TRBV20-1 and TRBJ2-3, with D maybe TRBD2 (5 bases). This receptor was identified in a male donor with HTLV-1-associated myelopathy (HAM/TSP). The CDR3 coding sequence is TGCAGTGCCGACGGGGAAGGGAACCTTGCTAGCACAGATACGCAGTATTTT. Translation gives CSADGEGNLASTDTQYF.